This note documents a single T cell receptor beta chain sequence. The entry originates in a study of blood T cell repertoires in COVID-19. Study overall: The origin of the acute and convalescent COVID-19 samples was the United States, Italy and Spain. T cells, B-cell-depleted T cells, or PBMCs provided the cDNA or gDNA that served as material.

The V gene's germline CDR1 is SGHAT and CDR2 FQNNGV. The CDR3 extends over 15 amino acids. Germline trimming cut 5 bases from V and 5 bases from J; bases unmatched to any gene: 8. Original processing methods: Scientists estimated how many nucleated cells there were by amplifying reference gene primers. This table comes from immunoSEQ multiplex PCR, and its TCRdb copy is limited to in-frame clones, with some not included. The DNA was the basis for D and trimming; V, J and clone size are from that table. The sample contains 95,000 to 150,000 clones, roughly 82% of which appear only once. This clonotype was sampled from a human donor in a cohort sampled during active COVID-19. The sequenced material came from peripheral blood. The genes are TRBV11-2 and TRBJ2-2; 7 bases map to TRBD1. As DNA, the CDR3 is TGTGCCAGCAGCCGGATGACAGGGCTAACCGGGGAGCTGTTTTTT. Protein: CASSRMTGLTGELFF.